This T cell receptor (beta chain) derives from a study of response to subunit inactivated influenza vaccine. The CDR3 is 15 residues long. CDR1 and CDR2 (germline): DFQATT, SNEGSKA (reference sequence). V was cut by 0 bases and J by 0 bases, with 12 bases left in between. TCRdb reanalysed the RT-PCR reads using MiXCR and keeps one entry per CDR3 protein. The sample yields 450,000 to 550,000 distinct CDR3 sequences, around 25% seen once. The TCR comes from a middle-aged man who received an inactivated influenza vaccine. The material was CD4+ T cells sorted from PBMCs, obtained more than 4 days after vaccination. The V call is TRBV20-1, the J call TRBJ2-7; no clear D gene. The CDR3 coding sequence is TGCAGTGCTAGAGATGGTCGCGCGAGCTCCTACGAGCAGTACTTC. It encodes CSARDGRASSYEQYF.